Listed here are 5 T cell receptor beta chains from one sample, sequenced in a study of identical twins. TCRdb recomputed calls from the 5' RACE reads with MiXCR, one row per CDR3 protein. Among about 520,000 distinct CDR3 sequences listed, approximately 22% were seen once. These data were also reused for a study on T cells expressing NK-cell markers.

Sequencing used CD4+ T cells sorted from blood. These receptor sequences come from a woman aged 18-35 years in good health.

CDR3 in amino acids: CASSDPRGFQLWETQYF. The CDR3 DNA is TGTGCCAGCAGTGACCCCCGAGGGTTTCAGCTTTGGGAGACCCAGTACTTC. This sequence joins TRBV25-1 and TRBJ2-5; a possible D gene is TRBD2 (5 bases). V was pared by 3 bases and J by 5 bases, with 22 bases between. The germline gives CDR1 MGHDK, CDR2 SYGVNS. This CDR3 comprises 17 residues.

J is TRBJ2-7 and V is TRBV5-8; D not certain. Germline CDR1 reads SGHTS; CDR2 reads YDEGEE. The length of the CDR3 is 11 residues. V was cut by 2 bases and J by 6 bases, with 6 bases left in between. The DNA of the CDR3 is TGTGCCAGCAGCTTCGACGTCGAGCAGTACTTC. Encoded protein: CASSFDVEQYF.

CDR3 nucleotides: TGCAGTGCTAGAGATCTGGCGGGTGCGTACTACAATGAGCAGTTCTTC. This encodes CSARDLAGAYYNEQFF. The chain links TRBV20-1 to TRBJ2-1; perhaps TRBD2 as D (5 bases). Trimming left V 0 bases short and J 3 bases short, with 15 bases between. The CDR3 has 16 residues. CDR1 and CDR2 from the germline V gene are DFQATT and SNEGSKA (reference sequence).

The J gene is TRBJ2-2, the V gene TRBV20-1; D not resolved. V was clipped by 6 bases and J by 8 bases, with 10 bases between them. The germline CDR1 and CDR2 sequences are DFQATT and SNEGSKA (reference sequence). The CDR3 extends over 11 amino acids. The CDR3 region has the DNA TGCAGTGCAGACCTTGGGGGGGAGCTGTTTTTT. Translated, it gives CSADLGGELFF.

This clonotype was seen a few times. The chain has TRBV11-2 and TRBJ2-1, with 9 bases that match TRBD2. This CDR3 is 15 amino acids long. J lost 2 bases, V lost 6 bases, and 5 bases had no gene match. CDR1 is SGHAT, CDR2 FQNNGV, per germline. The CDR3 loop reads CASRPAGGTYNEQFF. The CDR3 DNA is TGTGCCAGCAGACCAGCGGGGGGAACCTACAATGAGCAGTTCTTC. The whole variable domain, remainder taken from reference TRBV11-2 and TRBJ2-1, is EAGVAQSPRYKIIEKRQSVAFWCNPISGHATLYWYQQILGQGPKLLIQFQNNGVVDDSQLPKDRFSAERLKGVDSTLKIQPAKLEDSAVYLCASRPAGGTYNEQFFGPGTRLTVL.